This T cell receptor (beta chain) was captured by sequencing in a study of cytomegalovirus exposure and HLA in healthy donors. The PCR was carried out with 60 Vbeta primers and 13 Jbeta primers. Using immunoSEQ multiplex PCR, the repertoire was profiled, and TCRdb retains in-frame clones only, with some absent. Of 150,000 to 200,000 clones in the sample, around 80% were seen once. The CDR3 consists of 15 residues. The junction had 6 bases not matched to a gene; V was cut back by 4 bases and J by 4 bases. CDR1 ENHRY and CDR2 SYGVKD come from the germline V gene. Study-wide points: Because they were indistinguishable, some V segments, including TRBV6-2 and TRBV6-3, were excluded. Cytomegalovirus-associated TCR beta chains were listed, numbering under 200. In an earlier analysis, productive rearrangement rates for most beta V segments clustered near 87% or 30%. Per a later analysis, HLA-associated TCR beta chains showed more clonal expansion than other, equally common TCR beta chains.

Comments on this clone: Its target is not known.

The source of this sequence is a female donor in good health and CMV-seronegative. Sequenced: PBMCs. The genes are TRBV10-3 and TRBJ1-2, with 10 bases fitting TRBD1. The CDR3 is CAISGQGAGGYGYTF. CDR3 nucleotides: TGTGCCATCAGTGGACAGGGGGCAGGGGGCTATGGCTACACCTTC.